These 26 T cell receptor beta chains came from one sample sequenced in a study of blood T cells in healthy people across ages. Sample-barcoded 5' priming and a J-beta primer mix drove a second PCR of about 7 to 11 cycles. In TCRdb, the 5' RACE reads were re-called with MiXCR into one record per CDR3 protein. The sample has 1.4 million or so distinct CDR3 sequences; roughly two fifths are singletons. Sequencing was carried out using blood. The receptors derive from a woman under 30 in good health.

This chain connects TRBV2 to TRBJ2-4, with D possibly matching TRBD1 (6 bases). Germline lookup yields CDR1 SNHLY and CDR2 FYNNEI. V lost 5 bases and J lost 3, with 20 bases in between. This CDR3 has 17 residues. The CDR3 region is CASSPLEGVFGKNIQYF. The DNA for the CDR3 is TGTGCCAGCAGTCCGCTTGAGGGGGTATTTGGCAAAAACATTCAGTACTTC.

This clonotype was counted a few times. This chain joins TRBV4-1 and TRBJ2-1, with 14 nucleotides matching TRBD2. V lost 3 bases and J lost 9; bases outside the gene matches: 4. Germline V gives CDR1 MGHRA, CDR2 YSYEKL. The CDR3 loop spans 15 amino acids. CDR3: CASSQGLAGASEQFF. For the CDR3, the DNA is TGCGCCAGCAGCCAGGGACTAGCGGGGGCTAGTGAGCAGTTCTTC.

The V and J genes are TRBV3-1 and TRBJ2-5; 12 positions match TRBD2. With V trimmed by 0 bases and J by 6 bases, 11 bases remained unmatched. Per germline, CDR1 LGHDT and CDR2 YNNKEL (reference sequence). CDR3 length: 18 amino acids. The DNA for the CDR3 is TGTGCCAGCAGCCAAGACCTTTTACTAGCGGGGGGCAGGAAGACCCAGTACTTC. It translates to CASSQDLLLAGGRKTQYF.

The chain uses TRBV7-9 and TRBJ2-7; no clear D. V was cut by 3 bases and J by 4 bases, with 13 bases left in between. The germline V gene has CDR1 SEHNR and CDR2 FQNEAQ (reference sequence). The CDR3 extends over 14 amino acids. The CDR3 is CASSFSRLEYEQYF. In nucleotides, the CDR3 is TGTGCCAGCAGCTTCAGCCGGCTGGAGTACGAGCAGTACTTC.

The rearrangement uses TRBV6-1 and TRBJ2-5, with D possibly TRBD2 on 7 matching bases. Per germline, CDR1 MNHNS and CDR2 SASEGT. The CDR3 spans 15 residues. V was shortened by 2 bases and J by 11 bases, with 21 bases between the two germline ends. The CDR3 bases are TGTGCCAGCAGTGAACATGGGGGGGGGCCTAGTGAGCAGTACTTC. Translating gives CASSEHGGGPSEQYF.

This clonotype was recorded a few times. The chain carries TRBV27 and TRBJ1-1, with 11 bases lining up with TRBD1. CDR3 length: 15 amino acids. Germline V lookup: CDR1 MNHEY, CDR2 SMNVEV (reference sequence). The J segment lost 1 base and the V segment lost 7 bases, leaving 5 bases of the junction unmatched. CDR3 nucleotides: TGTGCCAGCACTGGACAGGGGGCAAGGAACACTGAAGCTTTCTTT. Residues: CASTGQGARNTEAFF.

A few counts support this clonotype. The rearrangement uses TRBV27 and TRBJ2-1, with 8 bases aligning to TRBD2. Gene TRBJ2-7 matches the end of the DNA better, so the J call may be wrong. Germline V gene sequence: CDR1 MNHEY, CDR2 SMNVEV (reference sequence). This CDR3 has 17 residues. The CDR3 reads CASSFILAGGSYNEQYF. CDR3 nucleotides: TGTGCCAGCAGTTTCATACTGGCGGGAGGATCCTACAATGAGCAGTACTTC.

There are a few counts of this clonotype. The chain couples TRBV21-1 to TRBJ2-3; the DNA was not compared with TRBD2, the D call given in the table. TRBV21-1 is listed as a pseudogene. This CDR3 is 19 amino acids long. CDR3 DNA sequence: TGTGCCAGCAGCAAAACTCGGGGGACTAGCGGGCGAAACACAGATACGCAGTATTTT. Its protein is CASSKTRGTSGRNTDTQYF.

The CDR3 nucleotides read TGTGCCAGCAGTTTATCTCGCTCCAGCTACACCTTC. Protein sequence: CASSLSRSSYTF. This chain links TRBV12-3 or TRBV12-4 with TRBJ1-2, with D unclear. The germline V and J ends were trimmed by 2 bases and 9 bases, with 10 bases remaining between them. The CDR3 has 12 residues.

The chain carries TRBV10-3 and TRBJ2-1, with a possible D match to TRBD2 (6 bases). The CDR3 extends over 14 amino acids. In germline, CDR1 is ENHRY, CDR2 SYGVKD. The V and J ends lost 6 bases and 7 bases respectively, with 16 bases between them. CDR3 nucleotide sequence: TGTGCCATCAGGCGACTAGGGGCGGGGAATGAGCAGTTCTTC. This codes for CAIRRLGAGNEQFF.

This clonotype was observed a few times. The chain carries TRBV29-1 and TRBJ2-1; maybe TRBD2 (7 bases). V lost 6 bases and J lost 5, with 17 bases in between. Germline CDR1 SQVTM, CDR2 ANQGSEA. The CDR3 consists of 14 residues. CDR3 nucleotide sequence: TGCAGCGTCCGGAGGGGGGGGTTGCACAATGAGCAGTTCTTC. Translated, it gives CSVRRGGLHNEQFF.

This clonotype was recorded at least ten times. This rearrangement joins TRBV4-3 to TRBJ2-7; tentatively, D is TRBD2 (6 bases). The germline V and J ends were trimmed by 3 bases and 3 bases, with 12 bases remaining between them. The V gene's germline CDR1 is LGHNA and CDR2 YSLEER. The CDR3 totals 14 residues. CDR3 nucleotide sequence: TGCGCCAGCAGCCAGGGACTCGGCGGCTACGAGCAGTACTTC. It codes for CASSQGLGGYEQYF.

The rearrangement links TRBV6-6 to TRBJ2-1; D might be TRBD1 or TRBD2, each matching 5 bases. Trimming removed 7 bases from V and 9 bases from J, with 25 bases in between. The CDR3 length is 16 residues. Germline V CDR1 and CDR2: MNHNY, SVGAGI (reference sequence). Written as DNA, the CDR3 is TGTGCCAGCAACGAGTGGGGGTGGGGCAGAGGGATTGAGCAGTTCTTC. Translating gives CASNEWGWGRGIEQFF.

There are a few counts of this clonotype. This chain uses TRBV4-3 with TRBJ2-1; 10 bases align to TRBD2. The junction had 3 bases not matched to a gene; V was cut back by 1 base and J by 9 bases. Germline values: CDR1 LGHNA, CDR2 YSLEER. The CDR3 totals 14 residues. CDR3 sequence: CASSQVRLAGEQFF. CDR3 DNA sequence: TGCGCCAGCAGCCAAGTCCGACTAGCGGGTGAGCAGTTCTTC.

This clonotype was observed a few times. At one of its ends the junction is not consistent with the germline gene, which may arise from a read error. The chain uses TRBV20-1 and TRBJ1-2; D possibly corresponds to TRBD1 (6 bases). This CDR3 has 13 amino acids. Looked up from germline, CDR1 is DFQATT and CDR2 is SNEGSKA (reference sequence). The CDR3 DNA sequence: TGCAGTGCCAGAGGGGGGTTCGGCTATGGCTACACCTTC. Translated, it gives CSARGGFGYGYTF.

This clonotype was found a few times. The gene calls are TRBV18 and TRBJ1-2, with D maybe TRBD1 (5 bases). In germline, CDR1 is KGHSH, CDR2 LQKENI. This CDR3 spans 15 amino acids. Trimming cost V 3 bases and J 6 bases, with 17 bases left between them. The CDR3 bases are TGTGCCAGCTCACCGAGTGGGACCATCGGGAATGGCTACACCTTC. This codes for CASSPSGTIGNGYTF.

This clonotype was seen a few times. J is TRBJ2-1 and V is TRBV15; TRBD2 agrees at 10 bases. The CDR3 covers 16 residues. Germline lookup yields CDR1 LNHNV and CDR2 YYDKDF (reference sequence). Unmatched junction bases numbered 3, after V lost 2 bases and J lost 2 bases. CDR3 bases: TGTGCCACCAGCAGAAAAAGCGGGAGGGCCTACAATGAGCAGTTCTTC. Amino acid sequence: CATSRKSGRAYNEQFF. The full variable domain, completed using reference TRBV15 and TRBJ2-1, is DAMVIQNPRYQVTQFGKPVTLSCSQTLNHNVMYWYQQKSSQAPKLLFHYYDKDFNNEADTPDNFQSRRPNTSFCFLDIRSPGLGDTAMYLCATSRKSGRAYNEQFFGPGTRLTVL.

The rearrangement joins TRBV6-4 to TRBJ2-1; 11 positions agree with TRBD2. Germline values: CDR1 MRHNA, CDR2 SNTAGT. The trim removed 5 bases at V and 8 bases at J, leaving 11 bases unmatched. The CDR3 runs to 16 residues. CDR3 in DNA: TGTGCCAGCAGTACGACCGGGACTAGCGGCCTCTATGAGCAGTTCTTC. Translating it yields CASSTTGTSGLYEQFF.

Details on this clonotype: A much larger clone differs by one base, so this may be a read error. V is TRBV20-1 and J is TRBJ1-1; D is undetermined. This CDR3 region has 14 residues. Germline V gives CDR1 DFQATT, CDR2 SNEGSKA (reference sequence). V was cut by 6 bases and J by 1 base, with 15 bases left in between. The CDR3 here is CSAPRHTGNTEAFF. The CDR3 DNA sequence: TGCAGTGCCCCACGGCACACGGGGAACACTGAAGCTTTCTTT.

This clonotype was picked up many times. This chain links TRBV28 with TRBJ2-7; D gene uncertain. Trimming stripped 6 bases from V and 5 bases from J, with 17 bases between. The CDR3 contains 14 residues. Germline CDR1 and CDR2: MDHEN and SYDVKM. The CDR3 here is CASSPTGRSHEQYF. The CDR3 nucleotides read TGTGCCAGCAGCCCTACGGGCAGGTCCCACGAGCAGTACTTC.

Concerning this clonotype itself: A read error may explain this, as a much larger clone is one base away. The chain is built from TRBV4-2 and TRBJ2-7; D unclear. The germline V and J ends were trimmed by 1 base and 4 bases, with 14 bases remaining between them. Per the germline V gene, CDR1 is LGHNA and CDR2 is YNFKEQ. This CDR3 contains 15 residues. CDR3 nucleotide sequence: TGTGCCAGCAGCCAAGCTTCGGAGAATAGGTACGAGCAGTACTTC. This codes for CASSQASENRYEQYF.

V usage is TRBV20-1 and J usage is TRBJ2-7, with TRBD2 matching 8 bases. Germline CDR1 and CDR2: DFQATT and SNEGSKA (reference sequence). The length of the CDR3 is 14 residues. The trim removed 1 base at V and 0 bases at J, leaving 2 bases unmatched. CDR3 coding DNA: TGCAGTGCTAGAGTCGGGAGGGACTCCTACGAGCAGTACTTC. It encodes CSARVGRDSYEQYF.

This clonotype showed up just a few times. The chain is built from TRBV12-5 and TRBJ2-1; 8 bases agree with TRBD2. This CDR3 is built from 14 residues. CDR1 and CDR2 (germline): LGHNT, FRNRAP. Germline trimming cut 1 base from V and 7 bases from J; bases unmatched to any gene: 3. The chain's CDR3 is CASGLGSGVNEQFF. CDR3 DNA sequence: TGTGCTAGTGGTTTGGGTAGCGGGGTAAATGAGCAGTTCTTC.

This sequence joins TRBV9 and TRBJ2-4; the D gene is possibly TRBD1 (6 bases). The J call is uncertain, as TRBJ2-7 better fits the DNA end. The V gene's germline CDR1 is SGDLS and CDR2 YYNGEE. The CDR3 runs 14 residues. CDR3 in amino acids: CASSVGAGEYEQYF. The CDR3, as DNA: TGTGCCAGCAGCGTAGGAGCAGGGGAGTACGAGCAGTACTTC.

Only a few counts were recorded for this clonotype. This chain joins TRBV27 and TRBJ2-7; 10 nucleotides line up with TRBD2. Germline CDR1 and CDR2: MNHEY and SMNVEV (reference sequence). The length of the CDR3 is 17 residues. Trimming cost V 0 bases and J 2 bases; bases outside gene matches: 7. For the CDR3, the DNA is TGTGCCAGCAGTTTATCGGGCGGACTAGCGGATGCCTACGAGCAGTACTTC. Amino acids: CASSLSGGLADAYEQYF.

This clonotype was detected a few times. This chain connects TRBV29-1 to TRBJ1-1; D gene ambiguous. Germline V lookup: CDR1 SQVTM, CDR2 ANQGSEA. CDR3 length equals 11 residues. V was trimmed by 6 bases and J by 6 bases, leaving 11 bases between them. CDR3 amino acids: CSVAGESEAFF. The CDR3 DNA reads as TGCAGCGTAGCGGGAGAATCTGAAGCTTTCTTT.